Given below is one T cell receptor beta chain in context. Its target is not known. The data stem from a study of T cell repertoires in cytomegalovirus infection. Across the whole study: Shared public TCR beta signatures pointed to both CMV infection and a matching HLA type.

Findings and limits, study-wide: There were HLA-C-restricted CMV-specific TCR beta clonotypes dominating the ex vivo response. Summed frequency of public TCR beta families distinguished CMV carriers with the relevant HLA.

One entry per CDR3 protein, called by TCRdb with MiXCR from the reads. The sample lists fewer than 550,000 distinct CDR3 sequences, more than 15% seen once, with 20% to 30% in the top ten. The sample taken for sequencing was CD8+ T cells from PBMCs. This receptor was obtained from a human donor in good health (CMV status not recorded). Some clones in this sample may be carry-over from other donors' samples.

CDR3: CASSLERGAGWDTEAFF. The CDR3 nucleotides are TGTGCCAGCAGCTTAGAGAGGGGGGCAGGATGGGACACTGAAGCTTTCTTT. V is TRBV7-8 and J is TRBJ1-1; D is possibly TRBD1 (6 bases). Germline values: CDR1 SGHVS, CDR2 FQNEAQ. The CDR3 is 17 amino acids. The V gene lost 1 base and the J gene lost 3 bases, with 18 bases spanning the gap.